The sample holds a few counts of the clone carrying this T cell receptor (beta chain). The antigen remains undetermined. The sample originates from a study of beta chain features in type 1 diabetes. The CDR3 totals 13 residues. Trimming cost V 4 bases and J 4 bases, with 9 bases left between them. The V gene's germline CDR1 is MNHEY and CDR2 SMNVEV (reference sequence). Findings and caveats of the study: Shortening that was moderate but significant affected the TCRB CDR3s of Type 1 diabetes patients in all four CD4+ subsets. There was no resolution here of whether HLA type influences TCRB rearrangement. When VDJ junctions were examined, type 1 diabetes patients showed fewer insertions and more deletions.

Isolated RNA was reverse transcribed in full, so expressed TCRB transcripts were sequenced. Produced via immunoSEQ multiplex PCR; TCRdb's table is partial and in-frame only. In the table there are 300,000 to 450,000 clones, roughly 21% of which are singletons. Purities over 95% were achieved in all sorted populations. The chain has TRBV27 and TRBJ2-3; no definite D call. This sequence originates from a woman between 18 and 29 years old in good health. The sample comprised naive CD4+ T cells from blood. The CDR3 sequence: CASSSPAADTQYF. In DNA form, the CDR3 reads TGTGCCAGCAGTTCCCCCGCGGCAGATACGCAGTATTTT.